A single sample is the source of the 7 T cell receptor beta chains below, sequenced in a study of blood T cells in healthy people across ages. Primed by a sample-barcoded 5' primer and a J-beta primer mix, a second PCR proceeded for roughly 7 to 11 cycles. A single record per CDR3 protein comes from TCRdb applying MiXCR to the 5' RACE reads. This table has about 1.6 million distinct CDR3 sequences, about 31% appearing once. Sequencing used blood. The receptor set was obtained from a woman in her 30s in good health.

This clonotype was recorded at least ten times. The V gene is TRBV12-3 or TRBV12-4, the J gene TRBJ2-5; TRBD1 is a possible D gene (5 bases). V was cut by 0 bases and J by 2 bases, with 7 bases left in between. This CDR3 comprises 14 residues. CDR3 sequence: CASSLAAGQETQYF. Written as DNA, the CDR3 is TGTGCCAGCAGTTTAGCAGCAGGGCAAGAGACCCAGTACTTC.

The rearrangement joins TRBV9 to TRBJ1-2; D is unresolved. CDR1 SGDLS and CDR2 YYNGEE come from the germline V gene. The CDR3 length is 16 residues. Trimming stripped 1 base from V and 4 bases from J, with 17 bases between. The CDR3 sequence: CASSVHAGPPLYGYTF. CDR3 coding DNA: TGTGCCAGCAGCGTACACGCCGGGCCTCCCCTCTATGGCTACACCTTC.

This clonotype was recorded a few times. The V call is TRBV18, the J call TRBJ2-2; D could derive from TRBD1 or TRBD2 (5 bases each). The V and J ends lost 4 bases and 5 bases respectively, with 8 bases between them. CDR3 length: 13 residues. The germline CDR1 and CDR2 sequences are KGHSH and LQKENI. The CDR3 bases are TGTGCCAGCTCACAATGGGGGACCGGGGAGCTGTTTTTT. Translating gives CASSQWGTGELFF.

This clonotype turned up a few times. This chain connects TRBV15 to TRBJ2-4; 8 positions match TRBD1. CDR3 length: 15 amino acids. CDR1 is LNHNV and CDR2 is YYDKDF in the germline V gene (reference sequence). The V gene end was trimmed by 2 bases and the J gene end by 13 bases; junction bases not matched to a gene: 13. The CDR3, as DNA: TGTGCCACCAGCAGACCTTTACAGGGGGTGGGGGAGCAGTACTTC. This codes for CATSRPLQGVGEQYF. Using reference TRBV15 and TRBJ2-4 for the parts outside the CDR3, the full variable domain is DAMVIQNPRYQVTQFGKPVTLSCSQTLNHNVMYWYQQKSSQAPKLLFHYYDKDFNNEADTPDNFQSRRPNTSFCFLDIRSPGLGDTAMYLCATSRPLQGVGEQYFGAGTRLSVL.

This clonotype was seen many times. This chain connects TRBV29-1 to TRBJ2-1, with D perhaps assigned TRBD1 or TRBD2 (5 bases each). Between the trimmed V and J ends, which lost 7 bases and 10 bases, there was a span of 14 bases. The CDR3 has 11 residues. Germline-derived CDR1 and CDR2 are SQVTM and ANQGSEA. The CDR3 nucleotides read TGCAGCGCTGAGAGGGGCTCGGAGCAGTTCTTC. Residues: CSAERGSEQFF.

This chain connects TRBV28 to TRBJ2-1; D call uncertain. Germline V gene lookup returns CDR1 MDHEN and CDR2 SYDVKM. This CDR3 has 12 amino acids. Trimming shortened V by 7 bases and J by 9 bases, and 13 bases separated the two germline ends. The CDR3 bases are TGTGCCAGCAAAAATGATGCCGGTGAGCAGTTCTTC. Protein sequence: CASKNDAGEQFF.

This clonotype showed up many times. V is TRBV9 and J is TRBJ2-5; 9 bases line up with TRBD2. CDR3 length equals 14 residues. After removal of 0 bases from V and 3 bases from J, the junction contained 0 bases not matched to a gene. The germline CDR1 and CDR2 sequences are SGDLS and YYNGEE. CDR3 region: CASSVGLAEETQYF. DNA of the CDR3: TGTGCCAGCAGCGTAGGACTAGCGGAAGAGACCCAGTACTTC.